This T cell receptor (beta chain) is from a study of CD8 T cells in Susac syndrome. Sequencing targeted TCR beta in blood CD8+ and CD4+ T cells. The patients serving as multiple sclerosis controls were treatment-naive. They had stable or active relapsing-remitting disease and fulfilled revised McDonald criteria. It was negative isolation that provided the CD8+ and CD4+ T cells, whereas TEMRA cells were enriched by FACS. The CDR3 is 15 amino acids. Germline trimming cut 2 bases from V and 5 bases from J; bases unmatched to any gene: 6. In germline, CDR1 is SGHNT, CDR2 YYREEE (reference sequence). This clonotype has a single count. With random hexamers, roughly 0.45 to 1 ug RNA was reverse transcribed. An immunoSEQ multiplex PCR amplified TCR beta CDR3 over 54 Vbeta and 13 Jbeta. TCRdb recomputed calls from the immunoSEQ multiplex PCR reads with MiXCR, one row per CDR3 protein. The sample includes a few hundred thousand distinct CDR3 sequences, about 94% of them seen just once.

The chain employs TRBV5-4 and TRBJ2-5; 10 bases agree with TRBD2. The sequencing sample was made of CD4+ T cells from PBMCs. The sequence was obtained from a human donor with multiple sclerosis. This CDR3 is CASSLTSGAMETQYF. In nucleotides, the CDR3 is TGTGCCAGCAGCTTAACTAGCGGGGCAATGGAGACCCAGTACTTC.